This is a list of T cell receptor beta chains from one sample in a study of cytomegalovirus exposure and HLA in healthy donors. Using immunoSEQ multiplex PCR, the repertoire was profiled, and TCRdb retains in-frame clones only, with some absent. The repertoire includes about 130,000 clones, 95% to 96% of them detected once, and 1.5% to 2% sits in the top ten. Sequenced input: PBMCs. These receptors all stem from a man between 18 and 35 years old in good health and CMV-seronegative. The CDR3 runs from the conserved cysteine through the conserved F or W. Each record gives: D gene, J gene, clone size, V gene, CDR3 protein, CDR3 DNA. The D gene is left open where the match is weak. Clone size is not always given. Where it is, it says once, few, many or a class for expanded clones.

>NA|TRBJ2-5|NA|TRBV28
CASSPPAEETQYF
TGTGCCAGCAGCCCCCCGGCGGAAGAGACCCAGTACTTC
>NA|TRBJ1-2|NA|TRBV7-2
CASSLEQGRVRGYTF
TGTGCCAGCAGCTTAGAACAGGGTAGGGTGCGTGGCTACACCTTC
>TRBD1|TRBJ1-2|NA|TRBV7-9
CASSFGTGLDGYTF
TGTGCCAGCAGCTTCGGGACAGGGCTTGATGGCTACACCTTC
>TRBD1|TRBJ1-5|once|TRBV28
CASSSGGAGISQPQHF
TGTGCCAGCAGCTCAGGGGGCGCGGGGATTAGCCAGCCCCAGCATTTT
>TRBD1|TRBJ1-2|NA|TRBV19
CASSIGQGGGYTF
TGTGCCAGTAGTATAGGACAGGGTGGTGGCTACACCTTC
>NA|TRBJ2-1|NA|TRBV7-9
CASRPTGYNEQFF
TGTGCCAGCCGCCCCACGGGCTACAATGAGCAGTTCTTC
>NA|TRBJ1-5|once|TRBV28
CASTLSGGEQPQHF
TGTGCCAGCACCCTGTCAGGAGGGGAGCAGCCCCAGCATTTT
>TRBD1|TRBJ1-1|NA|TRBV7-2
CASSQRTGATNTEAFF
TGTGCCAGCAGCCAAAGGACAGGGGCCACGAACACTGAAGCTTTCTTT
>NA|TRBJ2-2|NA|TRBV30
CAWTGAPLGRGTGELFF
TGTGCCTGGACGGGAGCACCCTTGGGAAGGGGCACCGGGGAGCTGTTTTTT
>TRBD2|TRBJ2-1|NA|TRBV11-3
CASSLDLPLAGVENEQFF
TGTGCCAGCAGCTTAGACCTTCCACTAGCGGGGGTTGAGAATGAGCAGTTCTTC
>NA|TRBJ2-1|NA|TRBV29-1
CSVEGWRVEDNEQFF
TGCAGCGTTGAAGGCTGGCGGGTCGAGGACAATGAGCAGTTCTTC
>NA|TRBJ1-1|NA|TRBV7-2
CASSLVPGQSTEAFF
TGTGCCAGCAGCTTAGTACCGGGACAAAGCACTGAAGCTTTCTTT
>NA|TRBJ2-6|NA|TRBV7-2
CASSFISSGANVLTF
TGTGCCAGCAGCTTCATCAGCTCTGGGGCCAACGTCCTGACTTTC
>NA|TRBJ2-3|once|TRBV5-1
CASSLAADTQYF
TGCGCCAGCAGCCTCGCGGCAGATACGCAGTATTTT
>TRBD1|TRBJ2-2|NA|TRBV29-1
CSVGDRSTGELFF
TGCAGCGTTGGGGACAGGTCCACCGGGGAGCTGTTTTTT
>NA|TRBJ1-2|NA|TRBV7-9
CASSLSAGPEGYTF
TGTGCCAGCAGCTTATCCGCGGGGCCAGAAGGCTACACCTTC
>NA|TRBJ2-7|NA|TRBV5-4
CASSFGNEQYF
TGTGCCAGCAGCTTCGGGAACGAGCAGTACTTC
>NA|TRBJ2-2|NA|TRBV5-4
CASSLPTETANTGELFF
TGTGCCAGCAGCTTACCGACAGAGACCGCGAACACCGGGGAGCTGTTTTTT
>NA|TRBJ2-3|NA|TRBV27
CASSSFSLTDTQYF
TGTGCCAGCAGTTCGTTCTCCCTCACAGATACGCAGTATTTT
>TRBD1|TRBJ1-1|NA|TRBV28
CASRQGANTEAFF
TGTGCCAGCCGACAGGGGGCGAACACTGAAGCTTTCTTT
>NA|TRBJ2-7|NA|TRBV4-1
CASSQDGGSSYEQYF
TGCGCCAGCAGCCAAGATGGAGGGAGCTCCTACGAGCAGTACTTC
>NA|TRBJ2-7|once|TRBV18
CASSPLPVRGPAYEQYF
TGTGCCAGCTCACCACTACCGGTGCGGGGCCCGGCCTACGAGCAGTACTTC
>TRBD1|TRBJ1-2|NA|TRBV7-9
CASSLVRDRVDGYTF
TGTGCCAGCAGCTTAGTTCGCGACAGGGTAGATGGCTACACCTTC
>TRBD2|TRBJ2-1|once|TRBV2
CASSVAGASYNEQFF
TGTGCCAGCAGCGTAGCGGGGGCTTCCTACAATGAGCAGTTCTTC
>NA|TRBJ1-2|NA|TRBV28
CASSLREGGTYGYTF
TGTGCCAGCAGTCTTCGGGAGGGTGGGACCTATGGCTACACCTTC
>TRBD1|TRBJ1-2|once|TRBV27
CASSPGTGFYGYTF
TGTGCCAGCAGTCCCGGGACAGGCTTCTATGGCTACACCTTC
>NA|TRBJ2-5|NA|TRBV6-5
CASSYEAGGETQYF
TGTGCCAGCAGTTACGAGGCAGGAGGAGAGACCCAGTACTTC